The 3 T cell receptor beta chains reported below all come from one sample, sequenced in a study of graft-versus-host responses after intestinal transplantation (dated by TCRdb to 2020 to 2023). Per the publication, the time point label means: cells obtained before transplantation from donor or recipient. Antigens for these TCRs are unknown. Library prep was done by the immunoSEQ multiplex PCR assay. TCRdb took over this immuneACCESS table, retaining in-frame rearrangements with V and J assigned. Such tables are incomplete; in checked studies, under half of the missing clones stem from an unresolved V gene, and the remainder is unexplained. The sample table shows tens of thousands of clones, and 85% to 95% are seen once. Clones ranked in the top ten supply around 0.21% of the sample. The sample was unstimulated CD8+ T cells sorted from spleen or lymph node cells, taken before transplant. The receptor source for this set is a human donor who was the organ donor for an intestinal transplant.

The CDR3 loop reads CASTAGLGFDEQFF. CDR3 DNA: TGTGCCAGCACCGCCGGTTTGGGGTTCGATGAGCAGTTCTTC. The rearrangement uses TRBV27 and TRBJ2-1; the D is unclear. Germline values: CDR1 MNHEY, CDR2 SMNVEV (reference sequence). The germline V and J ends were trimmed by 7 bases and 8 bases, with 18 bases remaining between them. This CDR3 region has 14 residues.

The chain combines TRBV25-1 with TRBJ1-5, with TRBD1 as a possible D gene (6 bases). Per the germline V gene, CDR1 is MGHDK and CDR2 is SYGVNS. There are 14 residues in the CDR3. The germline V and J ends were trimmed by 2 bases and 5 bases, with 10 bases remaining between them. CDR3 DNA: TGTGCCAGCAGTGAACGGGGGGGCTATCAGCCCCAGCATTTT. This codes for CASSERGGYQPQHF.

The chain links TRBV14 to TRBJ2-3; 12 nucleotides agree with TRBD2. V was clipped by 5 bases and J by 1 base; unmatched bases: 1. Germline V gene data show CDR1 as SGHDN and CDR2 as FVKESK. The CDR3 sequence is 15 residues long. CDR3 in amino acids: CASSWTSGGTDTQYF. In nucleotides, the CDR3 is TGTGCCAGCAGCTGGACTAGCGGGGGCACAGATACGCAGTATTTT.